This TCR beta chain derives from a study of T-cell memory formation after mild COVID-19. Study-wide background: TCR clusters were mostly confined to one donor each.

Looked up from germline, CDR1 is SGHAT and CDR2 is FQNNGV. CDR3 length: 15 amino acids. Deletions cut 5 bases from V and 2 bases from J, with 13 bases between. This clonotype was picked up a small number of times. Its target is unknown. cDNA libraries for TCR alpha and TCR beta, carrying sample barcodes and UMIs, came from 5'RACE with constant-segment primers. TCRdb called the 5' RACE reads again in MiXCR, with one record for every CDR3 protein. The sample yields about 340,000 distinct CDR3 sequences, approximately 15% seen once. The study's findings and limits: Clonal second-wave expansions that peaked on day 37 had unconfirmed SARS-CoV-2 specificity.

V usage is TRBV11-2 and J usage is TRBJ2-1; D is possibly TRBD1 (6 bases). The receptor comes from a man between 18 and 29 years old who had mild COVID-19 (a few samples of this study predate the infection). Cell type and time point are not known. The specimen was PBMCs or a T cell subset sorted from them (not recorded which). The CDR3 loop is CASSPYRETYNEQFF. The CDR3 DNA follows: TGTGCCAGCAGCCCATACAGGGAAACCTACAATGAGCAGTTCTTC.